A single sample is the source of the 29 T cell receptor beta chains below, sequenced in a study of blood T cell repertoires in COVID-19. The assay was immunoSEQ multiplex PCR, and TCRdb's table has in-frame clones only and misses some. The sample records under 500,000 clones, around 89% being singletons. The sequenced material came from PBMCs or T cells enriched from blood (not recorded which). Receptors were obtained from a man aged 25 to 40 who had recovered from COVID-19.

This chain uses TRBV11-2 with TRBJ1-5; 8 bases agree with TRBD1. The CDR3 has 13 amino acids. CDR1 is SGHAT and CDR2 is FQNNGV in the germline V gene. V lost 5 bases and J lost 8; bases outside the gene matches: 5. CDR3: CASSRQGLKPQHF. In nucleotides, the CDR3 is TGTGCCAGCAGCAGACAGGGGCTAAAGCCCCAGCATTTT.

This chain uses TRBV15 with TRBJ2-1; 10 nucleotides match TRBD2. CDR1 is LNHNV and CDR2 is YYDKDF in the germline V gene (reference sequence). This CDR3 has 16 amino acids. J was trimmed by 4 bases and V by 5 bases; bases with no gene match: 8. This chain's CDR3 is CATSDTGLAIYNEQFF. CDR3 DNA: TGTGCCACCAGCGATACGGGACTAGCGATATACAATGAGCAGTTCTTC.

This chain links TRBV6-5 with TRBJ1-1; perhaps TRBD1 as D (6 bases). Germline V gene data show CDR1 as MNHEY and CDR2 as SVGAGI. The length of the CDR3 is 12 residues. V was shortened by 0 bases and J by 11 bases, with 10 bases between the two germline ends. CDR3 nucleotide sequence: TGTGCCAGCAGTTACTCGGCAGGGGAGGCTTTCTTT. Translated: CASSYSAGEAFF.

This clone was seen once. The V gene is TRBV3-1 (or the pseudogene TRBV3-2), the J gene TRBJ1-1, with D tentatively TRBD1 (5 bases). Germline CDR1 LGHDT, CDR2 YNNKEL (reference sequence). Trimming pared 4 bases from V and 5 bases from J, leaving 14 bases between. The CDR3 spans 14 residues. CDR3 region: CASSRLGVGTEAFF. The CDR3 DNA reads as TGTGCCAGCAGCCGGTTAGGGGTGGGTACTGAAGCTTTCTTT.

This clone was recorded once. V usage is TRBV7-8 and J usage is TRBJ1-1; TRBD1 aligns across 11 bases. Germline CDR1 and CDR2: SGHVS and FQNEAQ. Unmatched junction bases numbered 4, after V lost 5 bases and J lost 2 bases. CDR3 length equals 15 residues. The CDR3 nucleotides are TGTGCCAGCAGCAAGAGGACAGGGGGCAACACTGAAGCTTTCTTT. This translates into CASSKRTGGNTEAFF. The full variable domain, in which reference TRBV7-8 and TRBJ1-1 provide the parts outside the CDR3, is GAGVSQSPRYKVAKRGQDVALRCDPISGHVSLFWYQQALGQGPEFLTYFQNEAQLDKSGLPSDRFFAERPEGSVSTLKIQRTQQEDSAVYLCASSKRTGGNTEAFFGQGTRLTVV.

In its sample, this clone was seen a few times. The chain couples TRBV19 to TRBJ1-5; D not resolved. The CDR3 runs 13 residues. V was cut by 3 bases and J by 4 bases, with 7 bases left in between. Germline CDR1 reads LNHDA; CDR2 reads SQIVND (reference sequence). The CDR3, as DNA: TGTGCCAGTAGTATGCAGGTGAATCAGCCCCAGCATTTT. Translation: CASSMQVNQPQHF.

This clone came up many times. The V and J genes are TRBV24-1 and TRBJ2-2, with D possibly matching TRBD1 (6 bases). The CDR3 has 15 residues. CDR1 and CDR2 (germline): KGHDR, SFDVKD. With 7 bases removed from V and 2 bases from J, the gap between germline ends came to 13 bases. The chain's CDR3 is CATSTPGDNTGELFF. The CDR3 coding sequence is TGTGCCACCAGCACCCCAGGGGACAACACCGGGGAGCTGTTTTTT.

The chain uses TRBV30 and TRBJ2-3, with D perhaps matching TRBD2 (5 bases). V was trimmed by 3 bases and J by 7 bases, leaving 17 bases between them. Germline V gene sequence: CDR1 GTSNPN, CDR2 SVGIG (reference sequence). CDR3 length equals 14 residues. Here the CDR3 DNA reads TGTGCCTGGAGACTTCAAAGCGGTGGGAATACGCAGTATTTT. Protein: CAWRLQSGGNTQYF.

The chain couples TRBV28 to TRBJ1-1, with a possible D match to TRBD1 (6 bases). Germline V gene data show CDR1 as MDHEN and CDR2 as SYDVKM. CDR3 length: 13 residues. With 6 bases removed from V and 5 bases from J, the gap between germline ends came to 13 bases. CDR3 nucleotides: TGTGCCAGCAGCCCACAGGGTTGGACTGAAGCTTTCTTT. Translating it yields CASSPQGWTEAFF.

The CDR3 region is CASTPFGWDSTDTQYF. Here the CDR3 DNA reads TGTGCCAGCACCCCTTTCGGATGGGACTCCACAGATACGCAGTATTTT. The chain joins TRBV27 to TRBJ2-3; TRBD2 is a possible D gene (6 bases). Germline V CDR1 and CDR2: MNHEY, SMNVEV (reference sequence). Trimming took off 7 bases at V and 2 bases at J, with 19 bases between the two ends. The CDR3 totals 16 residues.

This clone was counted a single time. The chain carries TRBV7-8 and TRBJ1-2; possibly TRBD1 for D (5 bases). Germline V gene sequence: CDR1 SGHVS, CDR2 FQNEAQ. The CDR3 totals 19 residues. The V and J ends lost 2 bases and 4 bases respectively, with 26 bases between them. The DNA of the CDR3 is TGTGCCAGCAGCTTAACGCCCTTCCGGGGGGTCAGTGGGGTCTATGGCTACACCTTC. Translated, it gives CASSLTPFRGVSGVYGYTF.

The rearrangement uses TRBV6-6 and TRBJ2-5; 8 bases fit TRBD1. The V gene's germline CDR1 is MNHNY and CDR2 SVGAGI (reference sequence). The CDR3 extends over 15 amino acids. The V and J ends lost 2 bases and 1 base, in that order; junction bases with no gene match: 3. As DNA, the CDR3 is TGTGCCAGCAGTTACGGACAGGGCGGCCAAGAGACCCAGTACTTC. Protein product: CASSYGQGGQETQYF.

The gene calls are TRBV21-1 and TRBJ2-7; the table's D call of TRBD1 was not tested on the DNA. TRBV21-1 is designated a pseudogene. CDR3 length equals 15 residues. The CDR3 loop is CASRGPTGAHAEQYF. The CDR3 DNA is TGTGCCAGCAGAGGCCCGACAGGCGCGCACGCCGAGCAGTACTTC.

The chain links TRBV5-1 to TRBJ1-3, with unresolved D. Germline CDR1 SGHRS, CDR2 YFSETQ. V was trimmed by 4 bases and J by 0 bases, leaving 14 bases between them. This CDR3 is 16 amino acids long. DNA of the CDR3: TGCGCCAGCAGCCGTGGGAGCAGTTCCTCTGGAAACACCATATATTTT. Amino acids: CASSRGSSSSGNTIYF.

V usage is TRBV4-1 and J usage is TRBJ1-2; TRBD1 matches at 7 bases. The CDR3 is 14 residues long. Looked up from germline, CDR1 is MGHRA and CDR2 is YSYEKL. The J segment lost 4 bases and the V segment lost 4 bases, leaving 6 bases of the junction unmatched. The CDR3 loop is CASSPTGQIYGYTF. The CDR3 DNA sequence: TGCGCCAGCAGCCCTACGGGACAGATCTATGGCTACACCTTC.

The V call is TRBV5-8, the J call TRBJ1-1; a weak D match, TRBD1 (5 bases). V gave up 4 bases and J gave up 5 bases, with 18 bases separating them. The length of the CDR3 is 15 residues. CDR1 and CDR2 (germline): SGHTS, YDEGEE. This CDR3 is CASSIPPGGLTEAFF. CDR3 DNA: TGTGCCAGCAGCATACCCCCCGGGGGGTTGACTGAAGCTTTCTTT.

The chain combines TRBV3-1 (or the pseudogene TRBV3-2) with TRBJ1-4; D is undetermined. CDR3 length: 14 amino acids. V dropped 2 bases and J dropped 5 bases, with 9 bases sitting between them. Germline V gives CDR1 LGHDT, CDR2 YNNKEL (reference sequence). CDR3 loop: CASSQFTGNEKLFF. The CDR3 DNA reads as TGTGCCAGCAGCCAATTTACCGGGAATGAAAAACTGTTTTTT.

The chain employs TRBV5-4 and TRBJ2-3, with 7 bases aligning to TRBD1. The CDR3 runs to 15 residues. V lost 4 bases and J lost 5; bases outside the gene matches: 10. From germline, CDR1 is SGHNT and CDR2 YYREEE (reference sequence). CDR3 protein: CASSPQGSEIDTQYF. CDR3 in DNA: TGTGCCAGCAGCCCACAGGGGAGTGAGATAGATACGCAGTATTTT.

The chain has TRBV5-1 and TRBJ2-7, with 10 bases aligning to TRBD1. Looked up from germline, CDR1 is SGHRS and CDR2 is YFSETQ. J was trimmed by 5 bases and V by 6 bases; bases with no gene match: 5. This CDR3 has 13 amino acids. In nucleotides, the CDR3 is TGCGCCAGCAATCCCGGGACAGGGGACGAGCAGTACTTC. Amino acid sequence: CASNPGTGDEQYF.

The genes are TRBV2 and TRBJ2-1; 7 nucleotides match TRBD2. This CDR3 is 14 amino acids long. V lost 8 bases and J lost 10; bases outside the gene matches: 14. CDR1 is SNHLY, CDR2 FYNNEI, per germline. The CDR3 nucleotides read TGTGCCAGCTCCTTAGGGAGGGCCCCGGGAGAGCAGTTCTTC. This gives the protein CASSLGRAPGEQFF.

The chain carries TRBV24-1 and TRBJ1-5; weak D call: TRBD1 (6 bases). V lost 4 bases, J lost 3 bases, and 12 bases lay in between. Germline V CDR1 and CDR2: KGHDR, SFDVKD. The CDR3 is made up of 15 amino acids. The CDR3 loop is CATSETGTPNQPQHF. CDR3 DNA: TGTGCCACCAGTGAGACCGGGACACCCAATCAGCCCCAGCATTTT.

The chain is built from TRBV29-1 and TRBJ1-5; D is unclear. This CDR3 is built from 13 residues. The germline gives CDR1 SQVTM, CDR2 ANQGSEA. The V end lost 1 base, the J end lost 6 bases, and 10 bases lay between the germline ends. CDR3 in amino acids: CSVEAGLGQPQHF. CDR3 sequence (DNA): TGCAGCGTTGAAGCAGGACTTGGTCAGCCCCAGCATTTT.

The V call is TRBV5-4, the J call TRBJ2-2; 13 positions match TRBD2. Trimming at V came to 3 bases and at J to 5 bases, leaving 16 bases not matched to a gene. The CDR3 is made up of 20 amino acids. In germline, CDR1 is SGHNT, CDR2 YYREEE (reference sequence). CDR3 sequence: CASSYLRTSGRGRNTGELFF. The CDR3 bases are TGTGCCAGCAGCTACCTCAGGACTAGCGGGAGAGGACGGAATACCGGGGAGCTGTTTTTT.

This chain joins TRBV19 and TRBJ2-7, with TRBD1 matching over 9 bases. V lost 5 bases to trimming and J lost 5 bases; unmatched junction nucleotides: 7. Germline V gene lookup returns CDR1 LNHDA and CDR2 SQIVND (reference sequence). CDR3 length equals 14 residues. CDR3 DNA sequence: TGTGCCAGTAGTCTGTGGACAGGGGTCAACGAGCAGTACTTC. Translation: CASSLWTGVNEQYF.

The chain employs TRBV29-1 and TRBJ2-5; 10 nucleotides align to TRBD2. Trimming removed 3 bases from V and 5 bases from J; junction bases left unmatched: 9. Germline lookup yields CDR1 SQVTM and CDR2 ANQGSEA. The CDR3 has 15 amino acids. CDR3 bases: TGCAGCGTTGATAAGGCTAGCGGGAGCTGGGAGACCCAGTACTTC. Protein product: CSVDKASGSWETQYF.

On this clone: At the DNA level, this CDR3 is encoded by other sequences in the same sample as well. The chain links TRBV19 to TRBJ1-5; D not certain. Trimming shortened V by 3 bases and J by 4 bases, and 7 bases separated the two germline ends. The CDR3 loop spans 13 amino acids. Per germline, CDR1 LNHDA and CDR2 SQIVND (reference sequence). DNA for the CDR3: TGTGCCAGTAGTATGGCGGGGAATCAGCCCCAGCATTTT. Encoded protein: CASSMAGNQPQHF.

V is TRBV11-1 and J is TRBJ2-1; 8 bases map to TRBD2. The V and J ends lost 5 bases and 9 bases, in that order; junction bases with no gene match: 9. The CDR3 consists of 14 residues. CDR1 and CDR2 (germline): SGHAT, FQDESV (reference sequence). CDR3 sequence: CASSRTSSRGEQFF. The CDR3 DNA is TGTGCCAGCAGCCGGACTAGCTCTCGTGGTGAGCAGTTCTTC.

The CDR3 bases are TGCGCCAGCAGCCATGACAGGGAGAGGTCACCCCTCCACTTT. Translated, it gives CASSHDRERSPLHF. The gene calls are TRBV5-1 and TRBJ1-6; 7 bases align to TRBD1. The ends lost 4 bases at V and 10 bases at J; junction bases unmatched: 8. CDR1 and CDR2 (germline): SGHRS, YFSETQ. The CDR3 length is 14 residues.

This clone was seen more than once but under ten times. The genes are TRBV29-1 and TRBJ2-3; unclear D gene. The ends were cut back, 6 bases at V and 5 bases at J, with 3 bases in the middle. This CDR3 spans 9 amino acids. Germline CDR1 is SQVTM and CDR2 is ANQGSEA. CDR3 protein: CSVGDTQYF. The CDR3 DNA follows: TGCAGCGTCGGAGATACGCAGTATTTT.